This T cell receptor beta chain is from a study of patients and donors after allogeneic stem cell transplantation. Germline CDR1 SQVTM, CDR2 ANQGSEA. V was cut by 5 bases and J by 3 bases, with 10 bases left in between. The CDR3 covers 12 residues. Using its own MiXCR run on the RT-PCR reads, TCRdb lists one record per CDR3 protein. This sample has 70,000 to 100,000 distinct CDR3 sequences, with approximately 5% found just once. This clonotype was recorded many times. The receptor was derived from a human donor who was either an allogeneic HSCT recipient or a stem cell or donor lymphocyte infusion donor (not recorded which). It is not recorded whose cells these are; they may come from a transplant donor. The chain couples TRBV29-1 to TRBJ1-1; no firm D call. The specimen was blood, either unsorted or a sorted T cell fraction (not recorded which). The CDR3 bases are TGCAGCGTTCAATCACGGGACACTGAAGCTTTCTTT. The encoded protein is CSVQSRDTEAFF.